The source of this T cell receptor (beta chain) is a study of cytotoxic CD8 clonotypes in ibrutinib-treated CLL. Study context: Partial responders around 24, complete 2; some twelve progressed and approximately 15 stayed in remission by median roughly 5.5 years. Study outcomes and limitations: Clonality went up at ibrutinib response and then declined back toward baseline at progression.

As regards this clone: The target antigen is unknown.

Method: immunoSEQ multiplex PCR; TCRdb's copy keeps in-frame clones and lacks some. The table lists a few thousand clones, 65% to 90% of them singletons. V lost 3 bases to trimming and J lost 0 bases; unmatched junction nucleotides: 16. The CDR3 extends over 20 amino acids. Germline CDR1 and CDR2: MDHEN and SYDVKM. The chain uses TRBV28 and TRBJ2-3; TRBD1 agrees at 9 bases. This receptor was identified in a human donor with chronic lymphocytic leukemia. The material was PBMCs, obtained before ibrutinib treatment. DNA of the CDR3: TGTGCCAGCAGTTTGGCCGCTTACGGGACAGGGTACCCTAGCACAGATACGCAGTATTTT. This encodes CASSLAAYGTGYPSTDTQYF. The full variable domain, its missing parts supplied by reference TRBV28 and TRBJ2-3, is DVKVTQSSRYLVKRTGEKVFLECVQDMDHENMFWYRQDPGLGLRLIYFSYDVKMKEKGDIPEGYSVSREKKERFSLILESASTNQTSMYLCASSLAAYGTGYPSTDTQYFGPGTRLTVL.